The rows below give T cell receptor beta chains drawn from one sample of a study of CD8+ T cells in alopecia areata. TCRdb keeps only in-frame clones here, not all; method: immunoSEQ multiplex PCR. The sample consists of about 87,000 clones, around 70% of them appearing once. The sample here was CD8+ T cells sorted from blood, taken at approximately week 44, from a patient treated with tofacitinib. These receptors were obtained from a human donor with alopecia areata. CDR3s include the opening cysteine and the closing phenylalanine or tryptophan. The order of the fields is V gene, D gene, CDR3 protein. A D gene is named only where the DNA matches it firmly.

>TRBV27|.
CASSLSSGGNQPQHF
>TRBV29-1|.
CSVAGGTGFYNEQFF
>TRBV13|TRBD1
CASSAQPGQASEQYF
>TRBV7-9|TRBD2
CASSDTSGAGELFF
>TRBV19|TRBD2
CASSKDGTSGYSSYNEQFF
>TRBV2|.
CASSEGTALNYGYTF
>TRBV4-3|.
CASSPAVTGANTEAFF
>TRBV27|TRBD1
CASSSGTGFYSGANVLTF
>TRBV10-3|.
CAIRANTDTQYF
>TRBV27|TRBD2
CASSRSGGYNPYEQYF
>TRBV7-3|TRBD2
CASGLAAYNEQFF
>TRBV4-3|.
CASSQDAGQRYGYTF
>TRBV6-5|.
CASSPDWGGATQYF
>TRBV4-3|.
CASSTSNTGELFF
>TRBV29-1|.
CSVVGQGIGVETQYF
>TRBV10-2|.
CASAVSVAEQYF
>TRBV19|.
CASSMSADTQYF
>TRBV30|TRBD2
CAWETGLAGVEQFF
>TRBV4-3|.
CASSQDGSGQPTTDTQYF
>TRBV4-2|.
CASSLPGGTDTQYF
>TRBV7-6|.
CASSLDRNNSPLHF
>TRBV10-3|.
CAISESGFGETQYF
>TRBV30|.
CAWSSRPGSGELFF
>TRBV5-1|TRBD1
CASSFKDRANTEAFF
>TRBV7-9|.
CASNLASSYNEQFF
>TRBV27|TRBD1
CASSLGTGGSEAFF
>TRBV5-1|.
CASSQSSYEQYF
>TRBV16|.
CASSLVGSGQETQYF
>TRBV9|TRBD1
CASSHRGQGANVLTF
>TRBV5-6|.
CASSLTGSNYGYTF
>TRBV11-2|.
CASSLGAYEQYF
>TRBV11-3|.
CASSGRDPTGELFF
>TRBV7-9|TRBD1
CASSDPVGQDDEQFF
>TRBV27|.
CASSDYQGSQETQYF
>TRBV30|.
CAWRWGAGHEQFF
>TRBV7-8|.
CASSLVLSGANVLTF
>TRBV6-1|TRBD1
CASSEADRANTEAFF
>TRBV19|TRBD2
CASKTSGGANNEQFF
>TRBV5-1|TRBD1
CASSLTGVNIQYF
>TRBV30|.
CAWSQQENTEAFF
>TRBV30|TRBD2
CAWSAAGVWEQFF
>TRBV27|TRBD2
CASSQAQIAGGHTDTQYF
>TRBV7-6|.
CASSSSTDRNQPQHF
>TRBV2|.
CASSGKALNTGELFF
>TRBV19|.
CASSIAAVSPNGYTF
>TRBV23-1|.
CASSLLPRSPQHF
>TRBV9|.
CASSDNTSPLHF
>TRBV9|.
CASSVFPSPGLVCGYTF
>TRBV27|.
CASSLPNQPQHF
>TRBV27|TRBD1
CASIGFGTGHADTQYF
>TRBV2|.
CASREGQPSYEQYF
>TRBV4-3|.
CASSQDSINTEAFF